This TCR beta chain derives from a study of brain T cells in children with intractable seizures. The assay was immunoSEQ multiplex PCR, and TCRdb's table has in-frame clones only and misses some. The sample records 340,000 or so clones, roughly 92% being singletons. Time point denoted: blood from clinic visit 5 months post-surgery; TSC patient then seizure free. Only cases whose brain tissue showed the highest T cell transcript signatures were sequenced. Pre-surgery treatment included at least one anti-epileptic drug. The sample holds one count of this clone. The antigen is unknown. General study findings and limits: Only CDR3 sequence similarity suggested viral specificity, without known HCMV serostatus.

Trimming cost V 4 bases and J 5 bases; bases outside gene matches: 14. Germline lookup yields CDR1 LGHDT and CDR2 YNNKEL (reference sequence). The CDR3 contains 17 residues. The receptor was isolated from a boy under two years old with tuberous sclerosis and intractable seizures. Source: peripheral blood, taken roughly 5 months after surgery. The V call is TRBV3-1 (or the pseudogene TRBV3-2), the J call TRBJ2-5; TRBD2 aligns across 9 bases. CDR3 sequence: CASSRSLLAGASETQYF. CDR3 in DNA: TGTGCCAGCAGCCGCTCATTACTAGCGGGCGCCTCGGAGACCCAGTACTTC.